This T cell receptor (beta chain) stems from a study of T cell responses to AZD1222 COVID-19 vaccine. Turning to the study itself: Timing groups of about 4 and about 12 weeks for second doses were pooled.

This clone occurred once. What it binds is unknown. General study findings and limits: Among the donors, most were white British and more were female, and clonal diversity was possibly underestimated. Spike-specific TCR breadth and depth went up after people got two AZD1222 doses. Reports say nearly half of spike-specific TCRs go after unmutated variant regions.

The CDR3 is 17 amino acids. The germline V gene has CDR1 MDHEN and CDR2 SYDVKM. J lost 3 bases, V lost 5 bases, and 11 bases had no gene match. Measured with immunoSEQ multiplex PCR; TCRdb has only the in-frame clones, and not every one. The sample records around 120,000 clones, roughly 87% being singletons. Sequencing used peripheral blood, obtained on day 0 of AZD1222 vaccination. V usage is TRBV28 and J usage is TRBJ2-2; TRBD2 matches at 8 bases. This TCR was recovered from an adult in good health. In nucleotides, the CDR3 is TGTGCCAGCAGTACCCCCCGGGAGGGTGGGGACACCGGGGAGCTGTTTTTT. Its translation: CASSTPREGGDTGELFF.